Detailed here is one T cell receptor (beta chain). The sample is drawn from a study of blood T cell repertoires in COVID-19. Study-level background: Whether acute or convalescent, the COVID-19 samples came from the United States, Italy and Spain.

Seattle patients were enrolled while actively infected and followed longitudinally. Original analysis: Reference gene primer amplification yielded estimated nucleated cell counts. The method was immunoSEQ multiplex PCR; TCRdb's version includes in-frame clones alone and lacks a portion of them. V and J calls and clone size are as listed in that table; D and trimming were resolved from the DNA. The top ten clones hold 0.65% to 1% of a sample with 400,000 or so clones, roughly 90% of them seen once. The sequenced sample consisted of peripheral blood. The clonotype comes from a man younger than 35 with COVID-19, enrolled during active disease.

CDR3 amino acids: CASSGDSGPQHF. The CDR3 DNA sequence: TGTGCCAGCAGCGGGGATTCGGGGCCCCAGCATTTT. The chain joins TRBV12-3 or TRBV12-4 to TRBJ1-5; no reliable D call. With 6 bases removed from V and 9 bases from J, the gap between germline ends came to 12 bases. The CDR3 spans 12 residues.